This T cell receptor beta chain appears in the sequencing data of a study of OX40 agonist ivuxolimab in advanced cancers. Whole-study context: A mean age of roughly 66 years, range 23 to 79, was recorded, and approximately 85% were male. Partial responses were observed in three patients, of whom one had hepatocellular carcinoma and two had cutaneous melanoma.

Study-wide results and limits: The study found among the lowest clonal expansion in partial responders at 0.1-3.0 mg/kg.

Patients with a history of autoimmune disease or on systemic immunosuppression were excluded. This CDR3 has 16 residues. V lost 7 bases, J lost 2 bases, and 10 bases stayed unmatched. The V gene's germline CDR1 is MNHEY and CDR2 SMNVEV (reference sequence). About this clone itself: Antigen: not known.

Profiling relied on immunoSEQ multiplex PCR, and the TCRdb table lists in-frame clones only, not all of them. The sample lists some 100,000 clones; approximately 80% were seen once. The gene calls are TRBV27 and TRBJ2-7; 11 bases line up with TRBD2. This material consisted of CD4+ or CD8+ T cells sorted from blood, taken in a trial of the OX40 agonist ivuxolimab. The receptor was isolated from an adult with an advanced solid tumor such as melanoma, head and neck, liver or kidney cancer. Here the CDR3 DNA reads TGTGCCAGCACGGCACTCGGGACTAGCGGAACCTACGAGCAGTACTTC. It codes for CASTALGTSGTYEQYF.